These 7 T cell receptor beta chains originate from one sample sequenced in a study of T cell repertoires in cytomegalovirus infection. Their target antigens are unknown. TCRdb passed the reads through MiXCR, listing each CDR3 protein once. The table includes approximately 730,000 distinct CDR3 sequences, 25% to 30% detected once. The sample was cultured CD8+ T cells from PBMCs, taken from culture after CMV antigen stimulation. The receptor source for this set is a human donor in good health (CMV status not recorded). Some clones in this sample may be carry-over from other donors' samples.

This clonotype was seen repeatedly, ten times or more. The rearrangement links TRBV7-6 to TRBJ1-1; 7 bases agree with TRBD1. The germline V gene has CDR1 SGHVS and CDR2 FNYEAQ. This CDR3 region has 16 residues. J lost 1 base, V lost 3 bases, and 8 bases had no gene match. The CDR3 nucleotides read TGTGCCAGCAGCTTCCCCAGAGGACAGGCGAACACTGAAGCTTTCTTT. Its protein is CASSFPRGQANTEAFF.

This clonotype appeared a few times. The CDR3 sequence is CSARDLAGGAYEQYF. In nucleotides, the CDR3 is TGCAGTGCTAGAGATCTAGCGGGGGGGGCCTACGAGCAGTACTTC. The chain links TRBV20-1 to TRBJ2-7; 12 nucleotides align to TRBD2. The CDR3 has 15 residues. J gave up 2 bases and V 0 bases, and 2 bases lay outside the gene matches. Germline V gene lookup returns CDR1 DFQATT and CDR2 SNEGSKA (reference sequence).

The sample holds a few counts of this clonotype. The V and J genes are TRBV6-5 and TRBJ2-3; TRBD2 might be the D (6 bases). The CDR3 contains 12 residues. Germline CDR1 MNHEY, CDR2 SVGAGI. Trimming took off 4 bases at V and 5 bases at J, with 7 bases between the two ends. The CDR3 protein is CASSSAGDTQYF. CDR3 coding DNA: TGTGCCAGCAGTTCAGCGGGAGATACGCAGTATTTT.

This clonotype came up a few times. The V and J genes are TRBV19 and TRBJ2-5; TRBD1 is a possible D gene (6 bases). V gave up 3 bases and J gave up 3 bases, with 8 bases separating them. Germline V gene sequence: CDR1 LNHDA, CDR2 SQIVND (reference sequence). CDR3 length equals 13 residues. The CDR3 nucleotides read TGTGCCAGTAGTATCTGGACAGAAGAGACCCAGTACTTC. It specifies CASSIWTEETQYF.

This clonotype has more than one count but fewer than ten. The rearrangement links TRBV3-1 to TRBJ1-6; 9 bases align to TRBD1. The junction had 3 bases not matched to a gene; V was cut back by 1 base and J by 8 bases. Germline V gene lookup returns CDR1 LGHDT and CDR2 YNNKEL (reference sequence). The CDR3 loop spans 15 amino acids. The CDR3 is CASSQGQGVYSPLHF. Here the CDR3 DNA reads TGTGCCAGCAGCCAAGGACAGGGGGTTTATTCACCCCTCCACTTT. Full variable domain (remainder filled in from reference TRBV3-1 and TRBJ1-6): DTAVSQTPKYLVTQMGNDKSIKCEQNLGHDTMYWYKQDSKKFLKIMFSYNNKELIINETVPNRFSPKSPDKAHLNLHINSLELGDSAVYFCASSQGQGVYSPLHFGNGTRLTVT.

This clonotype was detected many times. This chain uses TRBV19 with TRBJ2-7; D is perhaps TRBD2 (6 bases). Germline V gene lookup returns CDR1 LNHDA and CDR2 SQIVND (reference sequence). Deletions cut 7 bases from V and 2 bases from J, with 12 bases between. The CDR3 length is 13 residues. DNA of the CDR3: TGTGCCAGTACAGGAGGGCCGGCCTACGAGCAGTACTTC. Protein product: CASTGGPAYEQYF.

Here the CDR3 DNA reads TGTGCCAGCCACCTCGAGGGGACTAGATCCTACGAGCAGTACGTC. As protein: CASHLEGTRSYEQYV. The rearrangement joins TRBV2 to TRBJ2-7, with TRBD2 matching 8 bases. The CDR3 covers 15 residues. Germline CDR1 and CDR2: SNHLY and FYNNEI. V was pared by 8 bases and J by 1 base, with 10 bases of the junction left unmatched.